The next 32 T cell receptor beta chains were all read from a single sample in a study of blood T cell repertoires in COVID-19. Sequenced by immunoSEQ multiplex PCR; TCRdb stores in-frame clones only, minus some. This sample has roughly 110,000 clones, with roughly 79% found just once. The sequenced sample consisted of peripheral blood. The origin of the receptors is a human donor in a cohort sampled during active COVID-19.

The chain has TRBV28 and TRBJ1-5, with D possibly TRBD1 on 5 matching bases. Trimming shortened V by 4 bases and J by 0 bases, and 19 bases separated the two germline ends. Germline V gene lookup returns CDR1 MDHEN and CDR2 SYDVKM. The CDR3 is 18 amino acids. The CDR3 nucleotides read TGTGCCAGCAGTTCCTTGGGGGGAGGGACTTATAGCAATCAGCCCCAGCATTTT. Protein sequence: CASSSLGGGTYSNQPQHF.

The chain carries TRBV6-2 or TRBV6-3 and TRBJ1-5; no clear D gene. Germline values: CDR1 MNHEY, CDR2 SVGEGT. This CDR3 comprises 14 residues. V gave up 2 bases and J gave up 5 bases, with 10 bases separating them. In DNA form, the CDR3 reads TGTGCCAGCAGTTACACCGCGGGTCATCAGCCCCAGCATTTT. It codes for CASSYTAGHQPQHF.

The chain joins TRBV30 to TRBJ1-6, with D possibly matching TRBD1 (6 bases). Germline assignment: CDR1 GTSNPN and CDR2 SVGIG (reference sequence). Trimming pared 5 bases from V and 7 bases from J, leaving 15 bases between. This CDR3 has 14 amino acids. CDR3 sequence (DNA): TGTGCCTGGGAAGCAGGGGAAGGAAATTCACCCCTCCACTTT. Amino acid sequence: CAWEAGEGNSPLHF.

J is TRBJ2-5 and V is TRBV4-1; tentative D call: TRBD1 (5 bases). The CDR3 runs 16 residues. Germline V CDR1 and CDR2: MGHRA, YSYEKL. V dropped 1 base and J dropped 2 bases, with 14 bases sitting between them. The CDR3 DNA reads TGCGCCAGCAGCCAAGTTGGGGCAGAATTACAAGAGACCCAGTACTTC. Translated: CASSQVGAELQETQYF.

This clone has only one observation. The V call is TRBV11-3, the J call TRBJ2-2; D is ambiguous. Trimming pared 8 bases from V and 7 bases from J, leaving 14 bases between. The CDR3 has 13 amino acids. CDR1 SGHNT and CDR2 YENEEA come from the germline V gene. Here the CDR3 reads CASCVSSSGELFF. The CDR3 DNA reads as TGTGCCAGCTGCGTGAGTTCTAGCGGGGAGCTGTTTTTT.

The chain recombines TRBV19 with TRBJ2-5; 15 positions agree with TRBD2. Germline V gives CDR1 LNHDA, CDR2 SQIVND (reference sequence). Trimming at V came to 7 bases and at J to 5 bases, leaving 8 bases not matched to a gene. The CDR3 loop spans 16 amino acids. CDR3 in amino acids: CASKTGLAGGVETQYF. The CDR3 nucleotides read TGTGCCAGTAAGACAGGACTAGCGGGAGGGGTTGAGACCCAGTACTTC.

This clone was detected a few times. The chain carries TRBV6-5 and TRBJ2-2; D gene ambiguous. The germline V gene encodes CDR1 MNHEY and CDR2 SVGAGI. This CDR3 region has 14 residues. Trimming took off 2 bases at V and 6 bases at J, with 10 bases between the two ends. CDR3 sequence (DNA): TGTGCCAGCAGTTACGAGCCCGAAGCCGGGGAGCTGTTTTTT. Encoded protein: CASSYEPEAGELFF.

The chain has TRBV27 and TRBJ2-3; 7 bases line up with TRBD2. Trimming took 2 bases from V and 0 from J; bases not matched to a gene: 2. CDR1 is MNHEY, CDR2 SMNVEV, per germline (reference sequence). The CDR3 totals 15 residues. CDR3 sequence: CASSLKRGSTDTQYF. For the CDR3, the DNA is TGTGCCAGCAGTTTAAAGCGGGGAAGCACAGATACGCAGTATTTT.

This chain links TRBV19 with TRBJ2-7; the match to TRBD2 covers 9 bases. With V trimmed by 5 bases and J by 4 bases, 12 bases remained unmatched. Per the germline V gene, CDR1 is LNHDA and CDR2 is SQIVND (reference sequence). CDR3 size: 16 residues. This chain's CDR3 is CASSRPLAGPVYEQYF. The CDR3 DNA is TGTGCCAGTAGTCGCCCGCTAGCGGGACCCGTTTACGAGCAGTACTTC.

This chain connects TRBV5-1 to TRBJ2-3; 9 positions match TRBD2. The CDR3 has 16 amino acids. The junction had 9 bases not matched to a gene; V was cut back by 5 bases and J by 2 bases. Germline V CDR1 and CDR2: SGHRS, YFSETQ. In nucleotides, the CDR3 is TGCGCCAGCAGTTTGAGCCTAGCGGGGATCACAGATACGCAGTATTTT. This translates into CASSLSLAGITDTQYF. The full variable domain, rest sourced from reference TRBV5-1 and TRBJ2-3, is KAGVTQTPRYLIKTRGQQVTLSCSPISGHRSVSWYQQTPGQGLQFLFEYFSETQRNKGNFPGRFSGRQFSNSRSEMNVSTLELGDSALYLCASSLSLAGITDTQYFGPGTRLTVL.

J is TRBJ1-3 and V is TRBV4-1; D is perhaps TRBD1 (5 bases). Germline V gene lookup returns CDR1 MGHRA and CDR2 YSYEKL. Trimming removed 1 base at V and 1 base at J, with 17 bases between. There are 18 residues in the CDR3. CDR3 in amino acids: CASSQATYDSSSGNTIYF. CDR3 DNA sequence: TGCGCCAGCAGCCAAGCAACCTACGACAGCTCATCTGGAAACACCATATATTTT.

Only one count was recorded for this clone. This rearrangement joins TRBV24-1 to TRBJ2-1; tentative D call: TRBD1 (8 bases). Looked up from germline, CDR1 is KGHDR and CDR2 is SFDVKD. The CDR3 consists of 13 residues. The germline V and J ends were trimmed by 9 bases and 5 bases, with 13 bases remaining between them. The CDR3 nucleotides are TGTGCCACCGGGAGGGACAGGAACAATGAGCAGTTCTTC. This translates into CATGRDRNNEQFF.

The CDR3 reads CASSKRQGVTYLTANVLTF. CDR3 coding DNA: TGTGCCAGCAGCAAAAGACAGGGAGTAACATATCTGACGGCCAACGTCCTGACTTTC. V usage is TRBV2 and J usage is TRBJ2-6; 7 bases are shared with TRBD1. CDR1 is SNHLY and CDR2 is FYNNEI in the germline V gene. The ends lost 6 bases at V and 6 bases at J; junction bases unmatched: 20. This CDR3 has 19 residues.

CDR3 nucleotides: TGTGCCAGCAGTGCGGACAGGACCCCCACTGAAGCTTTCTTT. It codes for CASSADRTPTEAFF. The V gene is TRBV2, the J gene TRBJ1-1, with 7 bases aligning to TRBD1. CDR3 length: 14 amino acids. Trimming cost V 4 bases and J 4 bases; bases outside gene matches: 6. Germline CDR1 is SNHLY and CDR2 is FYNNEI.

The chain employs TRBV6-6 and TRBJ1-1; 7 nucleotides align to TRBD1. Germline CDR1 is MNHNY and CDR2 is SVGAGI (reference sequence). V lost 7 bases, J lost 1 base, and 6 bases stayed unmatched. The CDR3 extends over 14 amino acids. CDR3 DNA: TGTGCCAGCACCCCGACAGGGTCGAACACTGAAGCTTTCTTT. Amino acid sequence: CASTPTGSNTEAFF.

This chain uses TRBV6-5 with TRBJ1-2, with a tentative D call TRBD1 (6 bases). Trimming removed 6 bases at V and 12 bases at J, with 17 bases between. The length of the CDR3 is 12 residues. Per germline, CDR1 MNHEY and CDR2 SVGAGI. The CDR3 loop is CASRDGQLADTF. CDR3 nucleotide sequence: TGTGCCAGCAGGGACGGACAGCTAGCGGACACCTTC.

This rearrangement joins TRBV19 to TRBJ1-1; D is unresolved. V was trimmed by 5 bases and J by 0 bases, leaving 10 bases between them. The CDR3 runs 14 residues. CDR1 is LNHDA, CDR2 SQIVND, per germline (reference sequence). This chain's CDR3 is CASSLGRVNTEAFF. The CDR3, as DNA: TGTGCCAGTAGTCTAGGACGGGTGAACACTGAAGCTTTCTTT.

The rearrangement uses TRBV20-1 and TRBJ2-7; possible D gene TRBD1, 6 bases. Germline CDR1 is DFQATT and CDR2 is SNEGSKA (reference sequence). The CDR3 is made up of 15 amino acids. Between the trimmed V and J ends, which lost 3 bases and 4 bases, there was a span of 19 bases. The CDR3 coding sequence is TGCAGTGCTAGTGCTTCTGACAGGCCCGGATACGAGCAGTACTTC. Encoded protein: CSASASDRPGYEQYF.

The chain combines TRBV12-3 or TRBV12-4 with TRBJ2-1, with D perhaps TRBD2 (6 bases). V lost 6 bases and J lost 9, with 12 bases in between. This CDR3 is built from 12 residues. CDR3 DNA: TGTGCCAGCAGAGTACAGACTAGTGAGCAGTTCTTC. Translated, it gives CASRVQTSEQFF.

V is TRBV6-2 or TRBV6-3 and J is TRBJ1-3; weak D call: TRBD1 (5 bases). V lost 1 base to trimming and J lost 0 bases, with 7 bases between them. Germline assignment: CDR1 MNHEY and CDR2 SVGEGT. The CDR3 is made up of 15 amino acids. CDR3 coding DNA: TGTGCCAGCAGTTACTTTACAGGCTCTGGAAACACCATATATTTT. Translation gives CASSYFTGSGNTIYF.

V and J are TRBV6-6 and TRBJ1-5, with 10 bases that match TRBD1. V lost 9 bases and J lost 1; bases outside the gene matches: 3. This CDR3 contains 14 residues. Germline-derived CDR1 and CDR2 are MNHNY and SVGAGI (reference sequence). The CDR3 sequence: CASGTGESNQPQHF. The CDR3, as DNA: TGTGCCAGTGGGACAGGGGAAAGCAATCAGCCCCAGCATTTT.

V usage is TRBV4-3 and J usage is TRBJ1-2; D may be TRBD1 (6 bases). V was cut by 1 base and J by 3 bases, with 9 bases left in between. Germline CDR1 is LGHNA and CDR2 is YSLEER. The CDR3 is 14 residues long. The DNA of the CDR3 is TGCGCCAGCAGCCAAGTAGGGGGTGACTATGGCTACACCTTC. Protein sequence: CASSQVGGDYGYTF.

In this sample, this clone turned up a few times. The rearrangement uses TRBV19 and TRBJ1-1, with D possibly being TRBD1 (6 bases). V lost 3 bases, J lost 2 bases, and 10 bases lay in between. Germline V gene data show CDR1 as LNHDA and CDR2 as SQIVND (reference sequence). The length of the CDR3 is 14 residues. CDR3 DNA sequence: TGTGCCAGTAGTATGATGGACAGCAACACTGAAGCTTTCTTT. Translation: CASSMMDSNTEAFF.

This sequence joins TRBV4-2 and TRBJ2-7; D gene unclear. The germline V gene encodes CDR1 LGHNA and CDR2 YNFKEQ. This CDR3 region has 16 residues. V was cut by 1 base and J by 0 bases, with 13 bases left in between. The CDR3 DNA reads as TGTGCCAGCAGCCAAGTTGAAGGAAGGAGCTCCTACGAGCAGTACTTC. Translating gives CASSQVEGRSSYEQYF.

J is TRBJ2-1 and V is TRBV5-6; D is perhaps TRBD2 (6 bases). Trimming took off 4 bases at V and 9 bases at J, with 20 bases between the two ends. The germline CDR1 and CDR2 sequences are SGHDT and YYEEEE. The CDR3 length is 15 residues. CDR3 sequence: CASSPPPGARGEQFF. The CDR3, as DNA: TGTGCCAGCAGCCCGCCTCCGGGAGCGCGTGGTGAGCAGTTCTTC.

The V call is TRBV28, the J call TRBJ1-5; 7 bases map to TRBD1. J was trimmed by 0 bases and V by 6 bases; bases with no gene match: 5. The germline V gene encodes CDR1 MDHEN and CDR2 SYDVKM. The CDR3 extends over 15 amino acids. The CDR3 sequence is CASSGQADSNQPQHF. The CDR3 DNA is TGTGCCAGCAGCGGACAGGCGGATAGCAATCAGCCCCAGCATTTT.

The CDR3 loop is CAISEAGGKDEQYF. The CDR3 nucleotides are TGTGCCATCAGTGAGGCAGGGGGAAAGGACGAGCAGTACTTC. V usage is TRBV10-3 and J usage is TRBJ2-7; 7 positions match TRBD1. CDR1 is ENHRY and CDR2 is SYGVKD in the germline V gene. This CDR3 has 14 residues. V was clipped by 2 bases and J by 5 bases; unmatched bases: 6.

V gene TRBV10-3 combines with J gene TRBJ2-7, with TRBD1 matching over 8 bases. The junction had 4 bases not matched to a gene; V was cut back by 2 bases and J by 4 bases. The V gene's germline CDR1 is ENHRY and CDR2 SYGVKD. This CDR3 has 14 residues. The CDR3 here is CAISEPRDRYEQYF. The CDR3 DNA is TGTGCCATCAGTGAGCCCCGGGACAGGTACGAGCAGTACTTC.

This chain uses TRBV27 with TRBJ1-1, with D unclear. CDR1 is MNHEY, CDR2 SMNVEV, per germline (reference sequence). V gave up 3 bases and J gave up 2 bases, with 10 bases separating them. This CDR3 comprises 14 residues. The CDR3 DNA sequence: TGTGCCAGCAGTTTTGTGCGGGCAAACACTGAAGCTTTCTTT. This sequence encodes CASSFVRANTEAFF.

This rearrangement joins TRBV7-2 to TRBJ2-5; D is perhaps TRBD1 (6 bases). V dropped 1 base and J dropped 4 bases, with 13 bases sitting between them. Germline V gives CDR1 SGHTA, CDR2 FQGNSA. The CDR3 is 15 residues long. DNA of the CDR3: TGTGCCAGCAGCTTAGGGACAGCGCGAGGAGAGACCCAGTACTTC. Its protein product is CASSLGTARGETQYF.

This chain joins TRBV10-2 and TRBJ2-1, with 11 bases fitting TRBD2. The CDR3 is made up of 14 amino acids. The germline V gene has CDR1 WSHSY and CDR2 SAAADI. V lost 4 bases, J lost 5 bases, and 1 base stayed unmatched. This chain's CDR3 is CASSATSGDNEQFF. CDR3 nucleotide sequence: TGCGCCAGCAGTGCGACTAGCGGGGACAATGAGCAGTTCTTC.

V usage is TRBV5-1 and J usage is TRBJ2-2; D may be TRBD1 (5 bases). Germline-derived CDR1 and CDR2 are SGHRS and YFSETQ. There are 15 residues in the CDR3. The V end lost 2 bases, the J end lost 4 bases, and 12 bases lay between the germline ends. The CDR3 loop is CASSFEDNLTGELFF. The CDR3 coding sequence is TGCGCCAGCAGCTTCGAGGACAACCTCACCGGGGAGCTGTTTTTT.